The sequence of this T cell receptor (beta chain) was determined in a study of blood T cell repertoires in COVID-19. The V gene's germline CDR1 is LNHDA and CDR2 SQIVND (reference sequence). V was pared by 4 bases and J by 8 bases, with 10 bases of the junction left unmatched. The CDR3 is 14 residues long. The protocol was immunoSEQ multiplex PCR, while the TCRdb copy is restricted to in-frame clones and leaves out a portion. The sample has some 70,000 clones, roughly 85% seen once. This chain links TRBV19 with TRBJ1-2; 7 bases line up with TRBD1. The sequence derives from a woman in her fifties or sixties with acute or convalescent COVID-19. Source material: peripheral blood. The CDR3 nucleotides are TGTGCCAGTAGTAGGGGCAGGGGGTTAATCGGCTACACCTTC. It yields the protein CASSRGRGLIGYTF.